These 8 T cell receptor beta chains share one sample of origin, sequenced in a study of T cells after posttransplantation cyclophosphamide. Sequencing used immunoSEQ multiplex PCR; TCRdb keeps in-frame clones, though not all of them. The sample contains a few thousand clones, none of them singletons. Treatment was busulfan-fludarabine conditioning, a marrow graft, and cyclophosphamide on days +3 and +4. This specimen was PBMCs, taken after allogeneic stem cell transplant with posttransplant cyclophosphamide. Receptor source: a female patient younger than 45 who received an allogeneic stem cell transplant from an unrelated donor, was CMV-positive, and had acute and chronic GVHD. The graft donor may have contributed some T cells.

In its sample, this clone is medium-sized (0.01 to 0.1%). The V and J genes are TRBV5-4 and TRBJ2-3; TRBD2 is a possible D gene (6 bases). Germline V gene sequence: CDR1 SGHNT, CDR2 YYREEE (reference sequence). Trimming took 6 bases from V and 1 from J, leaving 18 bases between them. This CDR3 comprises 16 residues. This chain's CDR3 is CASTILGASGTDTQYF. In DNA form, the CDR3 reads TGTGCCAGCACCATACTCGGAGCTAGCGGCACAGATACGCAGTATTTT.

The table lists this clone with many counts. The chain uses TRBV15 and TRBJ2-1; 9 positions match TRBD2. The J segment lost 8 bases and the V segment lost 4 bases, leaving 24 bases of the junction unmatched. The CDR3 contains 20 residues. Germline V gene lookup returns CDR1 LNHNV and CDR2 YYDKDF (reference sequence). CDR3 in amino acids: CATSTHRTASMGGRAHEQFF. The CDR3 DNA is TGTGCCACCAGCACCCACCGGACAGCGTCTATGGGCGGGAGGGCCCATGAGCAGTTCTTC.

This clone has at least ten counts. V and J are TRBV5-1 and TRBJ2-5; possible D gene TRBD1, 6 bases. The germline V and J ends were trimmed by 1 base and 4 bases, with 8 bases remaining between them. Looked up from germline, CDR1 is SGHRS and CDR2 is YFSETQ. The CDR3 loop spans 13 amino acids. The CDR3 loop is CASSLTGSETQYF. CDR3 DNA: TGCGCCAGCAGCTTGACAGGGTCAGAGACCCAGTACTTC. The whole variable domain, filled in from reference TRBV5-1 and TRBJ2-5, reads KAGVTQTPRYLIKTRGQQVTLSCSPISGHRSVSWYQQTPGQGLQFLFEYFSETQRNKGNFPGRFSGRQFSNSRSEMNVSTLELGDSALYLCASSLTGSETQYFGPGTRLLVL.

This clone is medium-sized within its sample. The V gene is TRBV19, the J gene TRBJ1-1; TRBD1 might be the D (5 bases). In germline, CDR1 is LNHDA, CDR2 SQIVND (reference sequence). V was shortened by 6 bases and J by 3 bases, with 14 bases between the two germline ends. The CDR3 spans 14 residues. Written as DNA, the CDR3 is TGTGCCAGTAGGCCGGGGGGGGAGGACACTGAAGCTTTCTTT. It encodes CASRPGGEDTEAFF.

This clone was seen many times. This chain uses TRBV5-1 with TRBJ1-1; TRBD1 agrees at 7 bases. Unmatched junction bases numbered 8, after V lost 3 bases and J lost 3 bases. The CDR3 loop spans 15 amino acids. Germline V CDR1 and CDR2: SGHRS, YFSETQ. The CDR3 sequence: CASSSSGGQHTEAFF. DNA of the CDR3: TGCGCCAGCAGCTCGTCAGGGGGACAACACACTGAAGCTTTCTTT.

This clone was detected ten times or more. The V gene is TRBV19, the J gene TRBJ1-5, with 8 bases that match TRBD1. J was trimmed by 3 bases and V by 3 bases; bases with no gene match: 4. The CDR3 is 15 amino acids. The germline CDR1 and CDR2 sequences are LNHDA and SQIVND (reference sequence). CDR3 sequence: CASSMSGGSNQPQHF. DNA of the CDR3: TGTGCCAGTAGTATGTCAGGGGGCTCCAATCAGCCCCAGCATTTT.

This clone was detected ten times or more. The rearrangement joins TRBV4-1 to TRBJ2-7; the D is unclear. Germline V gene lookup returns CDR1 MGHRA and CDR2 YSYEKL. The CDR3 sequence is 15 residues long. Trimming shortened V by 0 bases and J by 2 bases, and 11 bases separated the two germline ends. Here the CDR3 reads CASSQDMSKAYEQYF. The CDR3 DNA reads as TGCGCCAGCAGCCAAGATATGAGTAAAGCCTACGAGCAGTACTTC.

The chain employs TRBV5-1 and TRBJ2-5; TRBD1 agrees at 8 bases. Per the germline V gene, CDR1 is SGHRS and CDR2 is YFSETQ. V trimming: 1 base; J trimming: 1 base; junction bases outside the gene matches: 3. This CDR3 comprises 15 residues. The CDR3 DNA is TGCGCCAGCAGCTTGAAGCAGGGGGCCCAAGAGACCCAGTACTTC. Its protein is CASSLKQGAQETQYF.